This T cell receptor (beta chain) was found in a study of human T cells and chemical hapten exposure. Study as a whole: In the approximately 23-week study, patients were dosed weekly with diphenylcyclopropenone on the scalp throughout.

TCRdb processed the RACE reads anew with MiXCR; each CDR3 protein has one entry. Among some 71,000 distinct CDR3 sequences, around 10% were seen once, and the ten largest hold approximately 7%. With V trimmed by 6 bases and J by 4 bases, 5 bases remained unmatched. This CDR3 comprises 14 residues. Germline V gene data show CDR1 as LNHDA and CDR2 as SQIVND (reference sequence). Time point of the sample: patch test 2, 6 weeks after DPC sensitization. Described treatment: therapeutic diphenylcyclopropenone sensitization with weekly scalp DPC. The sequencing here drew on whole blood, taken in connection with sensitization to the hapten diphenylcyclopropenone (DPC). The V call is TRBV19, the J call TRBJ1-1; 10 positions match TRBD1. This receptor was taken from a woman in her forties or fifties with alopecia areata. Some clones in this sample may be carry-over from other donors' samples. The CDR3 bases are TGTGCCAGTAGCCCGGGACAGGGGATCACTGAAGCTTTCTTT. It encodes CASSPGQGITEAFF.